The 25 T cell receptor beta chains listed next were all sequenced from one sample in a study of T cells in Graves' hyperthyroidism and ophthalmopathy. Amplification of TCR beta CDR3 regions used RNA as the template. With the HTBI primer set, the TCR CDR3 went through a first round of RT-PCR. A single record per CDR3 protein comes from TCRdb applying MiXCR to the multiplex PCR reads. Of 690,000 or so distinct CDR3 sequences in the sample, around 20% were seen once. The sequenced sample was blood. The origin of the receptors is a woman between 50 and 59 years old with Graves' hyperthyroidism that later progressed to Graves' ophthalmopathy.

A few counts support this clonotype. The chain recombines TRBV27 with TRBJ2-7, with D perhaps matching TRBD1 or TRBD2 (5 bases each). V lost 3 bases and J 5 bases, leaving 17 bases between the germline ends. The CDR3 has 15 residues. In germline, CDR1 is MNHEY, CDR2 SMNVEV (reference sequence). The CDR3 loop is CASSFVGTRGDEQYF. For the CDR3, the DNA is TGTGCCAGCAGTTTTGTAGGCACAAGAGGGGACGAGCAGTACTTC.

This clonotype has a count of ten or more. The rearrangement joins TRBV18 to TRBJ2-7; D is ambiguous. CDR3 size: 14 residues. The V and J ends lost 2 bases and 1 base respectively, with 9 bases between them. Per germline, CDR1 KGHSH and CDR2 LQKENI. CDR3 loop: CASSPRDGSYEQYF. DNA of the CDR3: TGTGCCAGCTCACCAAGGGATGGGTCCTACGAGCAGTACTTC.

The rearrangement joins TRBV3-1 to TRBJ2-7, with D unresolved. CDR1 LGHDT and CDR2 YNNKEL come from the germline V gene (reference sequence). CDR3 length: 14 residues. V gave up 1 base and J gave up 0 bases, with 7 bases separating them. The CDR3 coding sequence is TGTGCCAGCAGCCAAGGTGTAAGCTCCTACGAGCAGTACTTC. Its translation is CASSQGVSSYEQYF.

Here the CDR3 DNA reads TGTGCCAGCAGCTTCTCCGGGGAGTACACCTTC. This encodes CASSFSGEYTF. This sequence joins TRBV5-6 and TRBJ1-2; D is ambiguous. This CDR3 contains 11 residues. The germline CDR1 and CDR2 sequences are SGHDT and YYEEEE. V dropped 2 bases and J dropped 11 bases, with 10 bases sitting between them. The whole variable domain, filled in from reference TRBV5-6 and TRBJ1-2, reads DAGVTQSPTHLIKTRGQQVTLRCSPKSGHDTVSWYQQALGQGPQFIFQYYEEEERQRGNFPDRFSGHQFPNYSSELNVNALLLGDSALYLCASSFSGEYTFGSGTRLTVV.

This clonotype showed up many times. The chain links TRBV30 to TRBJ1-1; TRBD1 matches 9 bases. The junction had 2 bases not matched to a gene; V was cut back by 0 bases and J by 3 bases. The CDR3 runs 14 residues. CDR1 GTSNPN and CDR2 SVGIG come from the germline V gene (reference sequence). The CDR3 is CAWSVTGGHTEAFF. CDR3 coding DNA: TGTGCCTGGAGTGTAACAGGGGGCCACACTGAAGCTTTCTTT. Together with reference TRBV30 and TRBJ1-1, the CDR3 gives the full variable domain: SQTIHQWPATLVQPVGSPLSLECTVEGTSNPNLYWYRQAAGRGLQLLFYSVGIGQISSEVPQNLSASRPQDRQFILSSKKLLLSDSGFYLCAWSVTGGHTEAFFGQGTRLTVV.

This chain links TRBV5-1 with TRBJ1-4; no clear D gene. Germline assignment: CDR1 SGHRS and CDR2 YFSETQ. CDR3 size: 13 residues. The V end was cut by 7 bases, the J end by 3 bases, with 10 bases between. CDR3 residues: CASGGGPNEKLFF. CDR3 DNA sequence: TGCGCCAGCGGAGGCGGCCCTAATGAAAAACTGTTTTTT. The full variable domain, its missing parts supplied by reference TRBV5-1 and TRBJ1-4, is KAGVTQTPRYLIKTRGQQVTLSCSPISGHRSVSWYQQTPGQGLQFLFEYFSETQRNKGNFPGRFSGRQFSNSRSEMNVSTLELGDSALYLCASGGGPNEKLFFGSGTQLSVL.

This clonotype was seen a few times. A junction end diverges from the germline sequence, so it may reflect a read error. The chain employs TRBV7-7 and TRBJ2-1; 9 nucleotides agree with TRBD2. Germline-derived CDR1 and CDR2 are SSHAT and FNYEAQ (reference sequence). The CDR3 contains 16 residues. The CDR3 DNA reads TGTGCTAGCAGCCATTCTAGTCTAGCGGGGACCAATGAGCAGTTCTTC. It encodes CASSHSSLAGTNEQFF.

In its sample, this clonotype was seen a few times. The chain recombines TRBV29-1 with TRBJ2-1; D not resolved. The germline CDR1 and CDR2 sequences are SQVTM and ANQGSEA. There are 13 residues in the CDR3. Trimming pared 0 bases from V and 3 bases from J, leaving 6 bases between. In DNA, the CDR3 is TGCAGCGTTGAAGATTCGGACTACAATGAGCAGTTCTTC. Its translation is CSVEDSDYNEQFF.

This clonotype was counted only a few times. The chain links TRBV2 to TRBJ1-2; 9 nucleotides align to TRBD1. The CDR3 is 18 residues long. The trim removed 7 bases at V and 5 bases at J, leaving 20 bases unmatched. The germline CDR1 and CDR2 sequences are SNHLY and FYNNEI. The CDR3 nucleotides read TGTGCCAGCACTATTCTCGCCTCACAGGGGGCGGTTTATTATGGCTACACCTTC. It specifies CASTILASQGAVYYGYTF.

This clonotype was observed a few times. V is TRBV5-4 and J is TRBJ2-5; 7 bases fit TRBD1. The CDR3 is 14 amino acids. Germline lookup yields CDR1 SGHNT and CDR2 YYREEE (reference sequence). Trimming at V came to 5 bases and at J to 2 bases, leaving 6 bases not matched to a gene. The CDR3 is CASRRDSNQETQYF. The CDR3 nucleotides read TGTGCCAGCAGACGGGACAGTAATCAAGAGACCCAGTACTTC.

This clonotype was counted ten times or more. The chain links TRBV3-1 to TRBJ1-2, with 8 bases lining up with TRBD1. CDR1 and CDR2 (germline): LGHDT, YNNKEL (reference sequence). The CDR3 sequence is 16 residues long. J was trimmed by 6 bases and V by 3 bases; bases with no gene match: 12. For the CDR3, the DNA is TGTGCCAGCAGCCAGGTTCCGGACAGGGTCTCGGATGGCTACACCTTC. Its protein product is CASSQVPDRVSDGYTF.

The gene calls are TRBV7-6 and TRBJ2-7, with D uncertain. This CDR3 spans 15 amino acids. V shed 1 base and J shed 1 base, with 11 bases lying between them. CDR1 is SGHVS, CDR2 FNYEAQ, per germline. CDR3 sequence (DNA): TGTGCCAGCAGCTTAGGGGTTGGAATTTCCTACGAGCAGTACTTC. Translation: CASSLGVGISYEQYF.

The chain combines TRBV6-1 with TRBJ1-1; unclear D gene. In germline, CDR1 is MNHNS, CDR2 SASEGT. The CDR3 length is 14 residues. V lost 3 bases to trimming and J lost 4 bases, with 12 bases between them. The CDR3 protein is CASSDADSSTEAFF. CDR3 coding DNA: TGTGCCAGCAGTGATGCGGACTCGAGCACTGAAGCTTTCTTT.

This clonotype was found a few times. The rearrangement links TRBV10-2 to TRBJ1-1; tentatively, D is TRBD1 (6 bases). From germline, CDR1 is WSHSY and CDR2 SAAADI. The length of the CDR3 is 19 residues. V was cut by 0 bases and J by 6 bases, with 26 bases left in between. The CDR3 DNA follows: TGCGCCAGCAGTGAGTCGACCGAGGCGGACAGTTTCTGGTACTCTGAAGCTTTCTTT. It codes for CASSESTEADSFWYSEAFF.

Comments on this clonotype: This may be a read error, as it is one base from a much larger clone. DNA of the CDR3: TGCAGTGGGAAGGGATCCTACGAGCAGTACTTC. Translation gives CSGKGSYEQYF. The chain couples TRBV20-1 to TRBJ2-7, with D unresolved. This CDR3 is 11 amino acids long. The ends were cut back, 7 bases at V and 1 base at J, with 8 bases in the middle. Germline V gives CDR1 DFQATT, CDR2 SNEGSKA (reference sequence).

The chain uses TRBV12-3 or TRBV12-4 and TRBJ1-6; TRBD1 agrees at 8 bases. V shed 5 bases and J 10 bases; nucleotides not matched to a gene: 7. CDR3 length: 14 amino acids. CDR3 region: CASSARGPGSPLHF. The CDR3 DNA sequence: TGTGCCAGCAGTGCCAGGGGGCCAGGATCACCCCTCCACTTT.

This sequence joins TRBV7-9 and TRBJ2-6, with TRBD1 matching over 7 bases. V gave up 8 bases and J gave up 1 base; unmatched junction bases: 17. Germline assignment: CDR1 SEHNR and CDR2 FQNEAQ (reference sequence). The CDR3 covers 19 residues. Written as DNA, the CDR3 is TGTGCCAGCCAATCGACGAGGGGGCGGAGAGTTTCTGGGGCCAACGTCCTGACTTTC. Translated, it gives CASQSTRGRRVSGANVLTF.

At least ten counts were recorded for this clonotype. CDR3 sequence reads: CASSRSLNTEAFF. In nucleotides, the CDR3 is TGTGCCAGCAGCCGAAGCTTGAACACTGAAGCTTTCTTT. The chain joins TRBV14 to TRBJ1-1; no reliable D call. Trimming pared 4 bases from V and 0 bases from J, leaving 6 bases between. Germline V lookup: CDR1 SGHDN, CDR2 FVKESK. The CDR3 is 13 amino acids.

The chain combines TRBV4-1 with TRBJ2-7, with 7 bases fitting TRBD1. The CDR3 consists of 15 residues. The V gene's germline CDR1 is MGHRA and CDR2 YSYEKL. V was pared by 0 bases and J by 4 bases, with 6 bases of the junction left unmatched. The CDR3 DNA reads as TGCGCCAGCAGCCAAGAACCGACAGGGTGGTACGAGCAGTACTTC. It specifies CASSQEPTGWYEQYF.

V and J are TRBV3-1 and TRBJ1-4; 8 positions match TRBD1. In germline, CDR1 is LGHDT, CDR2 YNNKEL (reference sequence). V dropped 4 bases and J dropped 8; count of bases not matched to a gene: 12. CDR3 length: 16 amino acids. CDR3 residues: CASSRQTGGGGEKLFF. CDR3 bases: TGTGCCAGCAGCCGCCAAACAGGGGGAGGAGGGGAAAAACTGTTTTTT.

This clonotype was seen more than once but under ten times. V and J are TRBV6-5 and TRBJ2-5; D ambiguous. CDR3 length equals 14 residues. Germline values: CDR1 MNHEY, CDR2 SVGAGI. The germline V and J ends were trimmed by 2 bases and 4 bases, with 11 bases remaining between them. CDR3 bases: TGTGCCAGCAGTTACAGTGTCCCCGGAGAGACCCAGTACTTC. It is translated as CASSYSVPGETQYF.

This clonotype turned up a few times. Possible read error: a much larger clone is one base away. The V and J genes are TRBV11-2 and TRBJ1-2; D is perhaps TRBD1 (5 bases). The germline CDR1 and CDR2 sequences are SGHAT and FQNNGV. The V end was cut by 5 bases, the J end by 4 bases, with 11 bases between. This CDR3 has 13 amino acids. The CDR3 bases are TGTGCCAGCAGCCCGAGACAGATCTATGGCTACACCTTC. Translated, it gives CASSPRQIYGYTF.

This clonotype was picked up a small number of times. The chain carries TRBV5-1 and TRBJ2-5, with 8 bases that match TRBD1. The V gene end was trimmed by 7 bases and the J gene end by 2 bases; junction bases not matched to a gene: 10. The CDR3 is 15 residues long. Germline values: CDR1 SGHRS, CDR2 YFSETQ. The CDR3 DNA follows: TGCGCCAGCGGCCTCCCAGGACAGGGTCAAGAGACCCAGTACTTC. Protein: CASGLPGQGQETQYF. The full variable domain, rest sourced from reference TRBV5-1 and TRBJ2-5, is KAGVTQTPRYLIKTRGQQVTLSCSPISGHRSVSWYQQTPGQGLQFLFEYFSETQRNKGNFPGRFSGRQFSNSRSEMNVSTLELGDSALYLCASGLPGQGQETQYFGPGTRLLVL.

This clonotype was seen a few times. The J gene is TRBJ1-2, the V gene TRBV12-3 or TRBV12-4; 9 bases line up with TRBD1. V was clipped by 3 bases and J by 0 bases; unmatched bases: 2. The CDR3 is made up of 15 amino acids. The CDR3 DNA reads TGTGCCAGCAGTTTCGGGACAGGGTCTAACTATGGCTACACCTTC. Translation gives CASSFGTGSNYGYTF.

This clonotype is a singleton in its sample. CDR3 region: CASSLGRGDSNQPQHF. DNA for the CDR3: TGTGCCAGCAGCTTGGGCAGGGGGGATAGCAATCAGCCCCAGCATTTT. This rearrangement joins TRBV7-8 to TRBJ1-5, with 7 bases matching TRBD1. Germline V gives CDR1 SGHVS, CDR2 FQNEAQ. V trimming: 3 bases; J trimming: 0 bases; junction bases outside the gene matches: 5. The CDR3 extends over 16 amino acids.